A single sample is the source of the 22 T cell receptor beta chains below, sequenced in a study of T cells in Graves' hyperthyroidism and ophthalmopathy. Amplification of TCR beta CDR3 regions used RNA as the template. Primed by the HTBI set, a first-round RT-PCR was run on the TCR CDR3. TCRdb used MiXCR to reprocess the multiplex PCR reads, holding one entry per CDR3 protein. The sample yields around 450,000 distinct CDR3 sequences, roughly 13% seen once. The sample taken for sequencing was blood. The receptor source for this set is a woman younger than 30 with Graves' hyperthyroidism.

The genes are TRBV7-6 and TRBJ2-1; 10 bases fit TRBD2. The CDR3 runs to 16 residues. The J segment lost 0 bases and the V segment lost 4 bases, leaving 3 bases of the junction unmatched. The germline V gene encodes CDR1 SGHVS and CDR2 FNYEAQ. This CDR3 is CASSWTSGSSYNEQFF. In DNA form, the CDR3 reads TGTGCCAGCAGCTGGACTAGCGGAAGCTCCTACAATGAGCAGTTCTTC.

This clonotype showed up just a few times. This sequence joins TRBV20-1 and TRBJ1-5, with 7 bases that match TRBD1. The CDR3 runs 13 residues. Germline values: CDR1 DFQATT, CDR2 SNEGSKA (reference sequence). The V and J ends lost 0 bases and 10 bases, in that order; junction bases with no gene match: 6. As DNA, the CDR3 is TGCAGTGCTAGAGAGACAGGGACGGTCCCCCAGCATTTT. Protein product: CSARETGTVPQHF.

The chain joins TRBV7-9 to TRBJ1-2; perhaps TRBD1 as D (6 bases). The CDR3 totals 15 residues. Germline V gives CDR1 SEHNR, CDR2 FQNEAQ (reference sequence). Trimming cost V 5 bases and J 2 bases, with 15 bases left between them. The CDR3 region has the DNA TGTGCCAGCAGCCAAGGGGGGGGAGCCAACTATGGCTACACCTTC. This translates into CASSQGGGANYGYTF.

This clonotype was detected many times. The chain joins TRBV5-1 to TRBJ2-7; D is perhaps TRBD1 (6 bases). The CDR3 contains 16 residues. Germline CDR1 SGHRS, CDR2 YFSETQ. V lost 0 bases and J lost 3, with 16 bases in between. CDR3 region: CASSLGAGDPIYEQYF. DNA of the CDR3: TGCGCCAGCAGCTTGGGCGCAGGGGACCCAATCTACGAGCAGTACTTC.

Ten or more counts support this clonotype. The chain joins TRBV9 to TRBJ1-2, with D maybe TRBD1 (5 bases). V was trimmed by 4 bases and J by 5 bases, leaving 15 bases between them. The CDR3 runs 14 residues. Germline values: CDR1 SGDLS, CDR2 YYNGEE. CDR3 region: CASSTGDGGYGYTF. CDR3 sequence (DNA): TGTGCCAGCAGCACCGGGGACGGAGGTTATGGCTACACCTTC.

CDR3 bases: TGTGCCAGTAGTATACAAGCGGGAGGGTACAATGAGCAGTTCTTC. This gives the protein CASSIQAGGYNEQFF. The chain recombines TRBV19 with TRBJ2-1, with TRBD2 identical over 10 bases. This CDR3 comprises 15 residues. Per germline, CDR1 LNHDA and CDR2 SQIVND (reference sequence). The V segment lost 2 bases and the J segment 4 bases; nucleotides outside the gene matches: 2.

The gene calls are TRBV28 and TRBJ2-7; D is perhaps TRBD1 or TRBD2 (5 bases each). In germline, CDR1 is MDHEN, CDR2 SYDVKM. V was clipped by 4 bases and J by 0 bases, with 16 bases between them. CDR3 size: 16 residues. CDR3 nucleotides: TGTGCCAGCAGTTCTTTTGCGGATGGGGGCTCCTACGAGCAGTACTTC. It translates to CASSSFADGGSYEQYF.

This clonotype was seen a few times. DNA for the CDR3: TGTGCCATCAGTGAGACAGGATTCTACGAGCAGTACTTC. It codes for CAISETGFYEQYF. The V call is TRBV10-3, the J call TRBJ2-7; possibly TRBD1 for D (5 bases). The CDR3 consists of 13 residues. The V end lost 2 bases, the J end lost 3 bases, and 8 bases lay between the germline ends. Germline values: CDR1 ENHRY, CDR2 SYGVKD.

This clonotype was seen many times. The V call is TRBV7-2, the J call TRBJ2-1, with D perhaps matching TRBD1 or TRBD2 (5 bases each). CDR1 SGHTA and CDR2 FQGNSA come from the germline V gene. Trimming took 0 bases from V and 7 from J, leaving 16 bases between them. The CDR3 is made up of 16 amino acids. CDR3 coding DNA: TGTGCCAGCAGCTTAGCGCTGGGGGTTGCCGTTAATGAGCAGTTCTTC. Residues: CASSLALGVAVNEQFF.

At least ten counts were recorded for this clonotype. The chain couples TRBV12-3 or TRBV12-4 to TRBJ2-1, with 10 bases identical to TRBD2. The J segment lost 6 bases and the V segment lost 1 base, leaving 6 bases of the junction unmatched. This CDR3 contains 16 residues. CDR3 sequence (DNA): TGTGCCAGCAGTTTAGGTGGACTAGCGGTCCCCAATGAGCAGTTCTTC. Translating gives CASSLGGLAVPNEQFF.

The chain couples TRBV4-1 to TRBJ1-2; TRBD1 agrees at 8 bases. This CDR3 region has 16 residues. V lost 2 bases, J lost 5 bases, and 10 bases stayed unmatched. Germline loops: CDR1 MGHRA, CDR2 YSYEKL. CDR3 region: CASSQIPDREQYGYTF. Written as DNA, the CDR3 is TGCGCCAGCAGCCAAATACCGGACAGGGAACAATATGGCTACACCTTC.

This clonotype turned up a few times. V gene TRBV9 combines with J gene TRBJ2-3; D not resolved. There are 12 residues in the CDR3. The germline CDR1 and CDR2 sequences are SGDLS and YYNGEE. Trimming removed 4 bases from V and 4 bases from J, with 7 bases in between. CDR3 region: CASSTRSDTQYF. CDR3 DNA: TGTGCCAGCAGCACCCGTTCAGATACGCAGTATTTT.

As concerns this clonotype: This could be a read error, since a much larger clone is one nucleotide away. The gene calls are TRBV7-9 and TRBJ1-6; D is perhaps TRBD1 (6 bases). Trimming stripped 5 bases from V and 5 bases from J, with 10 bases between. Germline V gives CDR1 SEHNR, CDR2 FQNEAQ (reference sequence). The CDR3 covers 14 residues. The CDR3, as DNA: TGTGCCAGCAGCGTCGGACAGAATAATTCACCCCTCCACTTT. Amino acid sequence: CASSVGQNNSPLHF.

The chain is built from TRBV29-1 and TRBJ1-1, with TRBD1 identical over 7 bases. The junction had 13 bases not matched to a gene; V was cut back by 4 bases and J by 5 bases. The CDR3 contains 15 residues. Germline CDR1 reads SQVTM; CDR2 reads ANQGSEA. The CDR3 sequence: CSVVVQGILRTEAFF. CDR3 DNA: TGCAGCGTTGTGGTACAGGGGATCCTTCGGACTGAAGCTTTCTTT.

This clonotype has a count of ten or more. The genes are TRBV10-3 and TRBJ2-3, with 15 bases that match TRBD2. The ends lost 4 bases at V and 4 bases at J; junction bases unmatched: 3. CDR1 and CDR2 from the germline V gene are ENHRY and SYGVKD. This CDR3 spans 16 amino acids. This CDR3 is CAISAGTSGRSDTQYF. The CDR3 DNA reads as TGTGCCATCAGTGCCGGGACTAGCGGGAGGTCAGATACGCAGTATTTT.

The J gene is TRBJ2-5, the V gene TRBV6-1; TRBD2 matches 13 bases. Trimming cost V 5 bases and J 2 bases; bases outside gene matches: 8. Germline V lookup: CDR1 MNHNS, CDR2 SASEGT. CDR3 length: 17 residues. CDR3 DNA sequence: TGTGCCAGCAGTCCCTTGACTAGCGGGAGGTCTCAAGAGACCCAGTACTTC. It is translated as CASSPLTSGRSQETQYF.

This clonotype was observed at least ten times. The chain couples TRBV9 to TRBJ2-7; no reliable D call. The CDR3 loop spans 12 amino acids. V was trimmed by 3 bases and J by 6 bases, leaving 10 bases between them. Germline CDR1 reads SGDLS; CDR2 reads YYNGEE. The CDR3 DNA reads TGTGCCAGCAGCGCGTCCTCCCGCGAGCAGTACTTC. Protein product: CASSASSREQYF.

This clonotype was recorded at least ten times. This rearrangement joins TRBV5-1 to TRBJ2-7; D is uncertain. CDR1 SGHRS and CDR2 YFSETQ come from the germline V gene. V was cut by 4 bases and J by 1 base, with 12 bases left in between. The CDR3 consists of 14 residues. CDR3 region: CASSVDGLSYEQYF. The DNA for the CDR3 is TGCGCCAGCAGCGTGGACGGGCTATCCTACGAGCAGTACTTC. Looking up the rest from reference TRBV5-1 and TRBJ2-7 gives the full variable domain: KAGVTQTPRYLIKTRGQQVTLSCSPISGHRSVSWYQQTPGQGLQFLFEYFSETQRNKGNFPGRFSGRQFSNSRSEMNVSTLELGDSALYLCASSVDGLSYEQYFGPGTRLTVT.

This clonotype occurred many times. The chain joins TRBV20-1 to TRBJ2-5; D is undetermined. From germline, CDR1 is DFQATT and CDR2 SNEGSKA (reference sequence). The CDR3 contains 12 residues. Trimming removed 5 bases at V and 2 bases at J, with 9 bases between. The CDR3 DNA follows: TGCAGTGCTGATGACGAACAAGAGACCCAGTACTTC. It codes for CSADDEQETQYF.

The CDR3 DNA reads TGCGCCAGCAGCCAAGATCCGACAGGGGGGAGGGAGACCCAGTACTTC. This sequence encodes CASSQDPTGGRETQYF. This chain uses TRBV4-3 with TRBJ2-5; 9 bases align to TRBD1. Germline V gene data show CDR1 as LGHNA and CDR2 as YSLEER. This CDR3 comprises 16 residues. Trimming removed 0 bases from V and 5 bases from J; junction bases left unmatched: 7.

This clonotype was found many times. The genes are TRBV10-3 and TRBJ2-3; D unclear. CDR1 ENHRY and CDR2 SYGVKD come from the germline V gene. Trimming removed 3 bases at V and 0 bases at J, with 10 bases between. The CDR3 runs 15 residues. The chain's CDR3 is CAISEGSTSTDTQYF. In DNA form, the CDR3 reads TGTGCCATCAGTGAAGGATCTACAAGCACAGATACGCAGTATTTT.

This clonotype has a handful of counts. This CDR3 is CASSWTGTENSPLHF. The CDR3, as DNA: TGTGCCAGCAGCTGGACCGGGACAGAGAATTCACCCCTCCACTTT. The chain uses TRBV7-3 and TRBJ1-6; 7 positions match TRBD1. CDR1 is SGHTA and CDR2 is FQGTGA in the germline V gene. The CDR3 loop spans 15 amino acids. V shed 4 bases, J shed 7 bases, and the junction held 7 bases outside the gene matches.